The source of this T cell receptor (beta chain) is a study of blood T cell repertoires in COVID-19. Germline lookup yields CDR1 SNHLY and CDR2 FYNNEI. Trimming at V came to 7 bases and at J to 5 bases, leaving 7 bases not matched to a gene. The CDR3 covers 14 residues. The cohort comprised adults aged 18 to 89 years residing in 20 to 30 US areas. Measured with immunoSEQ multiplex PCR; TCRdb has only the in-frame clones, and not every one. The sample comprises under 300,000 clones, 91% of which are singletons, and about 1.2% rests with the top ten. In this sample, this clone turned up a few times. The chain links TRBV2 to TRBJ1-4, with 7 nucleotides matching TRBD1. The sequencing sample was made of PBMCs or T cells enriched from blood (not recorded which). This sequence was found in a human donor in a cohort exposed to, infected with or recovered from COVID-19 (not recorded which). The donor label of this sample is uncertain. The CDR3 loop reads CASTSGGQNEKLFF. For the CDR3, the DNA is TGTGCCAGCACCTCAGGGGGGCAAAATGAAAAACTGTTTTTT.